These 21 T cell receptor beta chains came from one sample sequenced in a study of cytomegalovirus exposure and HLA in healthy donors. This PCR relied on a set of 60 Vbeta primers and 13 Jbeta primers. Sequencing was performed with immunoSEQ multiplex PCR; in TCRdb, only in-frame clones are kept and a portion is missing. The sample carries approximately 100,000 clones, 75% to 90% recorded once. Input material: PBMCs. The receptors were gathered from a man aged 25 to 45 in good health and CMV-seronegative.

The genes are TRBV28 and TRBJ2-6; tentatively, D is TRBD1 (6 bases). The V and J ends lost 2 bases and 1 base respectively, with 6 bases between them. This CDR3 region has 15 residues. Germline V gene lookup returns CDR1 MDHEN and CDR2 SYDVKM. In DNA form, the CDR3 reads TGTGCCAGCAGTTTAAGGGGGTCTGGGGCCAACGTCCTGACTTTC. Protein: CASSLRGSGANVLTF.

The chain links TRBV15 to TRBJ2-7, with TRBD2 matching 10 bases. Germline CDR1 is LNHNV and CDR2 is YYDKDF (reference sequence). V shed 2 bases and J 3 bases; nucleotides not matched to a gene: 16. The CDR3 contains 19 residues. In nucleotides, the CDR3 is TGTGCCACCAGCAGACAACATAAAAGTAGTACTAGCGGGATCTACGAGCAGTACTTC. Encoded protein: CATSRQHKSSTSGIYEQYF.

The chain is built from TRBV27 and TRBJ2-7, with 10 bases fitting TRBD2. This CDR3 comprises 15 residues. With 5 bases clipped from V and 1 base from J, the junction kept 5 bases outside the gene matches. In germline, CDR1 is MNHEY, CDR2 SMNVEV (reference sequence). In DNA, the CDR3 is TGTGCCAGCAGTATGGGACTAGCGCGATCCTACGAGCAGTACTTC. Its translation: CASSMGLARSYEQYF.

The chain joins TRBV5-6 to TRBJ2-3; 11 bases are a match to TRBD2. V lost 0 bases to trimming and J lost 5 bases; unmatched junction nucleotides: 5. Germline CDR1 and CDR2: SGHDT and YYEEEE. The CDR3 totals 16 residues. CDR3 nucleotides: TGTGCCAGCAGCTTGGCTCTAGCGGGGGGCCTAGATACGCAGTATTTT. Its translation is CASSLALAGGLDTQYF.

The rearrangement links TRBV2 to TRBJ1-1; no firm D call. CDR1 and CDR2 from the germline V gene are SNHLY and FYNNEI. V gave up 4 bases and J gave up 2 bases, with 11 bases separating them. The CDR3 contains 14 residues. CDR3 amino acids: CASSAGYRNTEAFF. In nucleotides, the CDR3 is TGTGCCAGCAGTGCCGGGTATCGTAACACTGAAGCTTTCTTT.

The chain combines TRBV5-6 with TRBJ1-1; D might be TRBD1 (6 bases). This CDR3 has 14 amino acids. V was cut by 4 bases and J by 5 bases, with 15 bases left in between. Germline loops: CDR1 SGHDT, CDR2 YYEEEE. In DNA, the CDR3 is TGTGCCAGCAGCGGACCGGACAGATCGACTGAAGCTTTCTTT. Translated, it gives CASSGPDRSTEAFF.

Points on this clone: The junction and the germline gene differ at one end; a read error may be behind it. This sequence joins TRBV7-7 and TRBJ2-5; TRBD2 aligns across 10 bases. CDR1 and CDR2 from the germline V gene are SSHAT and FNYEAQ (reference sequence). The CDR3 has 14 residues. In nucleotides, the CDR3 is TGTGCTAGCAGCCTGACTAGCGGGCAAGAGACCCAGTACTTC. Its protein is CASSLTSGQETQYF.

The CDR3 DNA is TGTGCCAGCAGTGTGACAGTGAACTATGGCTACACCTTC. Protein: CASSVTVNYGYTF. This chain connects TRBV2 to TRBJ1-2; D is perhaps TRBD1 (5 bases). V lost 4 bases, J lost 2 bases, and 8 bases lay in between. Germline CDR1 and CDR2: SNHLY and FYNNEI. The CDR3 has 13 amino acids.

The chain uses TRBV13 and TRBJ1-2, with D perhaps TRBD1 (5 bases). Looked up from germline, CDR1 is PRHDT and CDR2 is FYEKMQ (reference sequence). The CDR3 sequence is 13 residues long. Trimming stripped 4 bases from V and 3 bases from J, with 9 bases between. This chain's CDR3 is CASSSGADYGYTF. CDR3 nucleotide sequence: TGTGCCAGCAGCTCTGGGGCGGACTATGGCTACACCTTC.

The CDR3 reads CATSLGGRPTDTQYF. DNA of the CDR3: TGTGCCACCAGCTTGGGTGGGAGACCCACAGATACGCAGTATTTT. The chain is built from TRBV15 and TRBJ2-3; D is possibly TRBD2 (5 bases). Trimming removed 5 bases from V and 2 bases from J, with 14 bases in between. The CDR3 is 15 amino acids. From germline, CDR1 is LNHNV and CDR2 YYDKDF (reference sequence).

The chain combines TRBV15 with TRBJ2-1, with D perhaps TRBD1 (6 bases). V was shortened by 8 bases and J by 0 bases, with 11 bases between the two germline ends. The CDR3 runs 14 residues. The germline gives CDR1 LNHNV, CDR2 YYDKDF (reference sequence). CDR3 region: CATERQVSYNEQFF. CDR3 coding DNA: TGTGCCACCGAACGACAGGTCTCCTACAATGAGCAGTTCTTC.

The CDR3 DNA sequence: TGCGCCAGCAGTGGGGAAAGACAGCCTTCTACCTACAATGAGCAGTTCTTC. Protein: CASSGERQPSTYNEQFF. The chain is built from TRBV10-1 and TRBJ2-1; D is perhaps TRBD1 (5 bases). In germline, CDR1 is WNHNN, CDR2 SYGVQD (reference sequence). V was pared by 4 bases and J by 2 bases, with 18 bases between. CDR3 length: 17 amino acids.

The J gene is TRBJ2-1, the V gene TRBV7-2, with TRBD2 identical over 7 bases. Trimming at V came to 5 bases and at J to 8 bases, leaving 12 bases not matched to a gene. The V gene's germline CDR1 is SGHTA and CDR2 FQGNSA. There are 15 residues in the CDR3. The CDR3 spells CASSRMGGGVDEQFF. CDR3 sequence (DNA): TGTGCCAGCAGCCGGATGGGGGGAGGGGTGGATGAGCAGTTCTTC.

CDR3 residues: CASNPGLAGVLSDTDTQYF. The DNA for the CDR3 is TGTGCCAGCAACCCGGGACTAGCGGGAGTTCTTTCTGACACAGATACGCAGTATTTT. This chain links TRBV2 with TRBJ2-3; 14 bases agree with TRBD2. The CDR3 sequence is 19 residues long. The junction had 14 bases not matched to a gene; V was cut back by 7 bases and J by 2 bases. The germline V gene has CDR1 SNHLY and CDR2 FYNNEI.

The chain carries TRBV5-1 and TRBJ2-3; 8 nucleotides line up with TRBD1. The germline V gene encodes CDR1 SGHRS and CDR2 YFSETQ. This CDR3 is 16 amino acids long. The ends lost 4 bases at V and 4 bases at J; junction bases unmatched: 11. The CDR3 here is CASSTVATGGADTQYF. Here the CDR3 DNA reads TGCGCCAGCAGCACGGTGGCCACAGGGGGTGCAGATACGCAGTATTTT.

CDR3 residues: CASSYQGDEKLFF. The CDR3 nucleotides are TGTGCCAGCAGTTACCAGGGGGATGAAAAACTGTTTTTT. This chain links TRBV6-5 with TRBJ1-4; 7 bases are shared with TRBD1. This CDR3 has 13 residues. Per germline, CDR1 MNHEY and CDR2 SVGAGI. The ends lost 2 bases at V and 6 bases at J; junction bases unmatched: 0.

This chain joins TRBV11-2 and TRBJ2-5; 10 bases align to TRBD2. The CDR3 is made up of 16 amino acids. Germline V gene sequence: CDR1 SGHAT, CDR2 FQNNGV. With 5 bases clipped from V and 5 bases from J, the junction kept 11 bases outside the gene matches. This CDR3 is CASSRTTWTSGETQYF. CDR3 DNA sequence: TGTGCCAGCAGCCGTACTACCTGGACTAGCGGTGAGACCCAGTACTTC.

On this clone: A read error may produce the germline difference seen at one junction end. V and J are TRBV6-1 and TRBJ2-7; TRBD1 aligns across 7 bases. The CDR3 extends over 13 amino acids. Germline V gives CDR1 MNHNS, CDR2 SASEGT. In nucleotides, the CDR3 is TGTGCCACCAATACAGGGGAGTCCTCCGAGCAGTACTTC. Its protein product is CATNTGESSEQYF.

The chain uses TRBV29-1 and TRBJ2-7; TRBD2 matches 11 bases. The CDR3 sequence is 15 residues long. V was pared by 4 bases and J by 3 bases, with 8 bases of the junction left unmatched. The germline V gene has CDR1 SQVTM and CDR2 ANQGSEA. The CDR3 sequence: CSVARGLAGGYEQYF. The CDR3 DNA is TGCAGCGTTGCCCGAGGGCTAGCGGGAGGCTACGAGCAGTACTTC.

The CDR3 DNA sequence: TGTGCCAGCAGTTTTACCCTAGCGACTCTCTCCTACGAGCAGTACTTC. Its protein product is CASSFTLATLSYEQYF. The rearrangement joins TRBV28 to TRBJ2-7; TRBD2 is a possible D gene (6 bases). The ends were cut back, 3 bases at V and 0 bases at J, with 15 bases in the middle. Per the germline V gene, CDR1 is MDHEN and CDR2 is SYDVKM. The CDR3 covers 16 residues.

This sequence joins TRBV2 and TRBJ1-5; 10 bases are a match to TRBD1. The trim removed 6 bases at V and 0 bases at J, leaving 5 bases unmatched. CDR3 size: 16 residues. CDR1 and CDR2 (germline): SNHLY, FYNNEI. CDR3 in amino acids: CASSPDRGNSNQPQHF. The CDR3, as DNA: TGTGCCAGCAGCCCGGACAGGGGGAATAGCAATCAGCCCCAGCATTTT.